This T cell receptor (beta chain) was sequenced for a study of T cells in localized non-small cell lung cancer. General observations from the study: Out of the top 100 tumor clones, a median around 60 were seen in adjacent lung.

The CDR3 covers 14 residues. The germline gives CDR1 MDHEN, CDR2 SYDVKM. Trimming stripped 2 bases from V and 4 bases from J, with 11 bases between. Regarding this clone: Antigen specificity is unknown.

Generated by immunoSEQ multiplex PCR, the TCRdb table keeps only in-frame clones and is missing some. This table holds 20,000 to 25,000 clones, more than 70% found once. This specimen consisted of PBMCs, obtained before any cancer treatment. This sequence joins TRBV28 and TRBJ1-2, with D perhaps matching TRBD1 (5 bases). The clonotype comes from a woman aged 35-75 years with stage II squamous cell lung carcinoma. CDR3: CASSLKGLLYGYTF. In DNA, the CDR3 is TGTGCCAGCAGTTTAAAGGGGCTCCTCTATGGCTACACCTTC.